Detailed here is one T cell receptor (beta chain). At least ten counts were recorded for this clonotype. No antigen is known for it. Qualities for individual bases were not recorded, and no much larger clone is one base off. Sequencing took place on an Illumina HiSeq 2500. TCR beta libraries were prepared by quantitative 5'-RACE with molecular barcodes. In the source study's methods: A new computational method, built on a probabilistic model of VDJ rearrangement, was used to identify disease-linked TCR variants. Through fastp at Q25 and MiXCR, TCRdb rebuilt clones from the public reads, retaining in-frame beta chains. Each entry is one CDR3 protein sequence, shown with its most common DNA and genes. TCRdb's processing, not the authors', yielded these V and J calls. This sample comprises 450,000 or so distinct CDR3 sequences, around 26% of them detected only once. The top ten clonotypes cover approximately 1% of the sample.

The data stem from a study of CD8 T cells in ankylosing spondylitis (dated 2017 in TCRdb). Concerning the study at large: To find TCR variants linked to disease, the study profiled T cell receptor beta repertoires in ankylosing spondylitis patients and healthy donors. The full study cohort comprised 20 to 30 ankylosing spondylitis patients and 85 to 120 healthy donors. Peripheral blood was sampled, and synovial fluid was additionally collected from ankylosing spondylitis patients.

The germline V gene encodes CDR1 SGHRS and CDR2 YFSETQ. Relative to germline, V is 4 bases shorter and J is 7 bases shorter, with 6 bases between their ends. The CDR3, from cysteine to phenylalanine, totals 11 residues. Only the CDR3 region is kept as DNA, spanning 33 bases read in frame from base 1. The research as a whole found: Some TCR beta motif variants had previously been reported in synovial fluid and blood of reactive arthritis patients, which suggested common disease-initiation mechanisms. Blood from ankylosing spondylitis patients appeared to be characterized by a TCR beta motif made up of under 10 highly homologous amino acid variants. According to the report, matched synovial fluid samples from ankylosing spondylitis patients were significantly enriched for the disease-linked clones. A CD8+ phenotype was shown by the disease-linked clones, which were found at relatively low frequencies in peripheral blood.

The V and J genes are TRBV5-1 and TRBJ2-1; the D gene cannot be resolved reliably. The specimen sequenced was blood, either unsorted or a sorted T cell fraction (not recorded which). The sequence came from a male donor with ankylosing spondylitis. The CDR3 in this case is CASSIFNEQFF. The nucleotides read TGCGCCAGCAGCATTTTTAATGAGCAGTTCTTC.